This T cell receptor (beta chain) was profiled in a study of shared clonotypes between healthy human individuals. Regarding the study as a whole: Generation probability values for non-shared clonotypes were lower than those for clonotypes shared by all four donors. Sorted-subset sequencing was shown by rarefaction to be incomplete despite large depth.

Deep-level settings were used for running the assay. Assay used: immunoSEQ multiplex PCR; TCRdb lists only in-frame clones, some missing. The data show roughly 2,300,000 clones, about 90% seen once. A note on this clone: Its target is unknown.

V was shortened by 4 bases and J by 5 bases, with 11 bases between the two germline ends. The CDR3 totals 13 residues. The germline V gene has CDR1 SGDLS and CDR2 YYNGEE. The sample consisted of naive CD4+ T cells from PBMCs. Subset given: CD45RA+ positively selected. The sequence derives from a man aged 18 to 29 in good health. Some clones in this sample may be carry-over from other donors' samples. This sequence joins TRBV9 and TRBJ2-3; D unresolved. This CDR3 reads CASSPGLGDTQYF. Here the CDR3 DNA reads TGTGCCAGCAGCCCAGGCCTGGGAGATACGCAGTATTTT. The complete variable domain, with remaining parts taken from reference TRBV9 and TRBJ2-3, reads DSGVTQTPKHLITATGQRVTLRCSPRSGDLSVYWYQQSLDQGLQFLIQYYNGEERAKGNILERFSAQQFPDLHSELNLSSLELGDSALYFCASSPGLGDTQYFGPGTRLTVL.